The clone carrying this T cell receptor beta chain was detected only a few times. The antigen is undetermined. The data belong to a study of cytomegalovirus exposure and HLA in healthy donors. The wider study: There were 88 million or so unique TCRs (from HLA-typed donors) in an early data release. Study findings and constraints: Upon later analysis, HLA-associated TCR beta chains proved more clonally expanded than other, equally common chains.

The germline V gene encodes CDR1 MGHRA and CDR2 YSYEKL. V was trimmed by 2 bases and J by 8 bases, leaving 15 bases between them. This CDR3 has 15 residues. Donors showed nominal health when sampled, although they likely had unrecorded immune exposures. The PCR had 60 Vbeta and 13 Jbeta primers. Produced via immunoSEQ multiplex PCR; TCRdb's table is partial and in-frame only. Here the sample spans some 160,000 clones, over 60% being singletons. Sample: PBMCs. J is TRBJ1-4 and V is TRBV4-1; no reliable D call. The origin of this receptor is a man aged 35-49 years in good health and CMV-seronegative. CDR3 sequence: CASSQPMRGGEKLFF. In DNA, the CDR3 is TGCGCCAGCAGCCAACCGATGCGGGGAGGGGAAAAACTGTTTTTT.